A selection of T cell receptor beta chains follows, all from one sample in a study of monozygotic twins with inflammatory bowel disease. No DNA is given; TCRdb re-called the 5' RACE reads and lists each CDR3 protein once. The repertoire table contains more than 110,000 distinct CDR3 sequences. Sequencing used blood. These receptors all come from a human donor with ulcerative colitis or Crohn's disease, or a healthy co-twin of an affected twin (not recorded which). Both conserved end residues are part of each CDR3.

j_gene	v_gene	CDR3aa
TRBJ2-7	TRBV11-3	CASSASGTGVGEQYF
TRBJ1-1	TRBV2	CASSGQGSNTEAFF
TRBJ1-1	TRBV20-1	CSARSASGRGTEAFF
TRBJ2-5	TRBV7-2	CACGWKETQYF
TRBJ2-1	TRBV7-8	CASSLAGGIYNEQFF
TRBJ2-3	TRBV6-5	CASSYTGQETDTQYF
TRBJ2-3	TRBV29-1	CSVLERGPADTQYF
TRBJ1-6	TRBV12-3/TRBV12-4	CASRRGPSSPLHF
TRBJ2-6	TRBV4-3	CASSQGLAGWGGANVLTF
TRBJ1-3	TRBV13	CASRPLGSSGNTIYF
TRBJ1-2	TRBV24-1	CATSDTGLGDYGYTF
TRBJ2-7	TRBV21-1	CASSKENRASSLMNEQYF
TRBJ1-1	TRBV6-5	CASSYSQGTENTEAFF
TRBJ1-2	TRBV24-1	CATSDLDANSWDGYTF
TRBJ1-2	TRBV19	CASSTQGELGYTF
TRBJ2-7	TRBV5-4	CASSLVLAGTYEQYF
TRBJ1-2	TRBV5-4	CASSLGGPSGYGYTF
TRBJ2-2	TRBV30	CAWSVTGVTGELFF
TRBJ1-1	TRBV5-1	CASSPNQGYTEAFF
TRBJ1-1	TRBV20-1	CSARDQRGAENTEAFF
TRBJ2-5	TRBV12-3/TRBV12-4	CASSPRTHGETQYF
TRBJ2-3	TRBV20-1	CSSLGDSTDTQYF
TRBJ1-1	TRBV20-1	CSARMSLTEAFF
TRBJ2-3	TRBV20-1	CSGLRQLSIDTQYF
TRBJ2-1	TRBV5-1	CASSLVPTTSGRGNEQFF
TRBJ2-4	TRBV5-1	CASSLGTGNIQYF
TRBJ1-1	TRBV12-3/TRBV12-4	CASTGGGGTEAFF
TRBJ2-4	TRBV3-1	CASSRSEEGLTKNIQYF
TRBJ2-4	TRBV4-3	CASSQAEGEHKNIQYF
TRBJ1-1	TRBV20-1	CSAPRLDRGETEAFF
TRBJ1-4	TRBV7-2	CASSGEDGHEKLFF
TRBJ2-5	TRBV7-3	CASSETGPGLRETQYF
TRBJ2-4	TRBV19	CASSTQGASKNIQYF
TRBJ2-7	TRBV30	CAWSPGLAGYEQYF
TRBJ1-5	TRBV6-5	CASSYRGQNQPQHF
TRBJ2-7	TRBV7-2	CASSLNGGTASYEQYF
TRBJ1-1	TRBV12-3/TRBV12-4	CASSLTGRLEAFF
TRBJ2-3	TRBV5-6	CASSRPVFGGLSTDTQYF
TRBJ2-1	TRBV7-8	CASTRTSGSYEQFF
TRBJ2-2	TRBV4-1	CASSQVVREAGELFF
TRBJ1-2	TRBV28	CASSIEDRRGYTF
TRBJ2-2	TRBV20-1	CSARNVLVLGNTGELFF
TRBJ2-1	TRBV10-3	CATTGLGPRSNEQFF
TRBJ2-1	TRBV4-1	CASSQVSGRAINEQFF
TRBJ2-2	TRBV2	CASNPLGAGELFF
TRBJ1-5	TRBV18	CASSRQGNQPQHF
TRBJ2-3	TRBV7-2	CASSLGFSGRTDTQYF